This T cell receptor beta chain originates from a study of blood T cell repertoires in COVID-19. About the research overall: Italy, Spain and the United States were the sources of the convalescent and acute COVID-19 samples. T cells, B-cell-depleted T cells, or PBMCs supplied cDNA or gDNA.

The CDR3 totals 15 residues. With V trimmed by 5 bases and J by 6 bases, 10 bases remained unmatched. CDR1 is MNHNY and CDR2 is SVGAGI in the germline V gene (reference sequence). Original handling: Amplified reference gene primers provided the basis for estimating nucleated cell counts. Sequencing used immunoSEQ multiplex PCR; TCRdb keeps in-frame clones, though not all of them. V, J and clone size were drawn from that table, and D and trimming were deduced from the DNA. The table records over 85,000 clones, roughly 92% of them present only once. Sequencing was carried out using peripheral blood. The chain uses TRBV6-6 and TRBJ2-3; 8 bases match TRBD2. The TCR comes from a woman aged 45-65 years with COVID-19, enrolled during active disease. The CDR3 region has the DNA TGTGCCAGCAGTGGGGCACGGGGGGGCTGGGATACGCAGTATTTT. Encoded protein: CASSGARGGWDTQYF.